Listed below are T cell receptor beta chains from one sample, sequenced in a study of CD8+ T cells in alopecia areata. Repertoires were generated with immunoSEQ multiplex PCR, while TCRdb's copy carries only in-frame clones and drops some. The sample shows 180,000 or so clones, about 47% of them seen only once. The sample in question was CD8+ T cells sorted from blood, obtained around week 54, from a patient treated with tofacitinib. Receptors were obtained from a human donor with alopecia areata. The CDR3 runs from the conserved cysteine through the conserved F or W. A D gene is named only where the DNA matches it firmly. Part of the rows lack a size; the others show once, few, many or a class for expanded clones.

V gene	D gene	clone size	J gene	CDR3 DNA	CDR3 protein
TRBV2	.	.	TRBJ1-1	TGTGCCAGCAGTTGGACAGTGAACACTGAAGCTTTCTTT	CASSWTVNTEAFF
TRBV14	.	many	TRBJ2-2	TGTGCCAGCAGCCCCCCGAAGAACACCGGGGAGCTGTTTTTT	CASSPPKNTGELFF
TRBV9	.	.	TRBJ2-2	TGTGCCAGCAGCGTTAACACCGGGGAGCTGTTTTTT	CASSVNTGELFF
TRBV7-9	.	.	TRBJ1-5	TGTGCCAGCAGCCCGCCGGGCCAGGGATTTCAGCCCCAGCATTTT	CASSPPGQGFQPQHF
TRBV7-9	TRBD1	.	TRBJ2-3	TGTGCCAGCAGCCCACAGGGGACAGATACGCAGTATTTT	CASSPQGTDTQYF
TRBV27	.	.	TRBJ2-5	TGTGCCAGCAGTCCCCGGGGGCGCATAGAGACCCAGTACTTC	CASSPRGRIETQYF
TRBV9	TRBD1	.	TRBJ2-1	TGTGCCAGCAGCGATTCAAGAAGACAGGGGGATTCCTACAATGAGCAGTTCTTC	CASSDSRRQGDSYNEQFF
TRBV25-1	.	.	TRBJ1-5	TGTGCCAGCACCCTTTCCAAAACAGGAAAAGGCAATCAGCCCCAGCATTTT	CASTLSKTGKGNQPQHF
TRBV7-9	.	once	TRBJ2-7	TGTGCCAGCAGTAACTCCATCTCCTACGAGCAGTACTTC	CASSNSISYEQYF
TRBV29-1	.	.	TRBJ1-2	TGCAGCGCAACACAGGGAACTAACTATGGCTACACCTTC	CSATQGTNYGYTF
TRBV7-9	TRBD1	few	TRBJ1-1	TGTGCCAGCAGCTTCCAGCCGGGACAGATGAACACTGAAGCTTTCTTT	CASSFQPGQMNTEAFF
TRBV5-1	TRBD2	once	TRBJ2-1	TGCGCCAGCGCGGGGGGGCTAGGCAATGAGCAGTTCTTC	CASAGGLGNEQFF
TRBV10-3	TRBD2	.	TRBJ2-3	TGTGCCATGGGGACTAGCGGGGCGTCAGATACGCAGTATTTT	CAMGTSGASDTQYF
TRBV6-5	.	.	TRBJ1-5	TGTGCCAGCAGTTACTCTGGCAGGGATCAGCCCCAGCATTTT	CASSYSGRDQPQHF
TRBV6-4	.	once	TRBJ1-1	TGTGCCAGCAGTGAAGGGTTCATGAACACTGAAGCTTTCTTT	CASSEGFMNTEAFF
TRBV6-4	.	.	TRBJ2-2	TGTGCCAGCAGTAACGGGGCGACCGGGGAGCTGCTTTTT	CASSNGATGELLF
TRBV5-1	.	few	TRBJ2-5	TGCGCCAGCAGCTCACAGGGGAGGCTAGAGACCCAGTACTTC	CASSSQGRLETQYF
TRBV6-5	TRBD2	.	TRBJ2-3	TGTGCCAGCAGCCCCCCGGGGGGGCCGGAGTATTTT	CASSPPGGPEYF
TRBV5-6	.	.	TRBJ2-7	TGTGCCAGCAGCCTGGGACGCGAGCAGTACTTC	CASSLGREQYF
TRBV15	.	.	TRBJ1-2	TGTGCCACCAGCCACCGGGACGGCGCCTATGGCTACACCTTC	CATSHRDGAYGYTF
TRBV5-6	.	.	TRBJ2-7	TGTGCCAGCAGCTTGGAGGCTAGCAATGAGCAGTACTTC	CASSLEASNEQYF
TRBV9	TRBD2	once	TRBJ2-3	TGTGCCAGCAGCGCCCGGCTAGCGGGGGGAGGAACTAGCACAGATACGCAGTATTTT	CASSARLAGGGTSTDTQYF
TRBV12-5	.	.	TRBJ2-7	TGTGCTAGTGGGGAACCGACGCCGCAGTACTTC	CASGEPTPQYF
TRBV6-5	TRBD1	few	TRBJ1-4	TGTGCCAGCAGTTACGTTACAGGGGGAGAGGAAAAACTGTTTTTT	CASSYVTGGEEKLFF
TRBV4-1	.	.	TRBJ2-1	TGCGCCAGCAGCCAAGATACGGCGGAGGGGGGCCAGCAGTTCTTC	CASSQDTAEGGQQFF
TRBV6-5	TRBD1	.	TRBJ1-4	TGTGCCAGCAGTCCTGGACAGGGTCTGTTTTTT	CASSPGQGLFF
TRBV30	.	.	TRBJ2-5	TGTGCCTGGAAACAGGGGGGAGGGGAGACCCAGTACTTC	CAWKQGGGETQYF
TRBV30	.	.	TRBJ1-1	TGTGCCTGGAGTATGACAGCCAACACTGAAGCTTTCTTT	CAWSMTANTEAFF
TRBV7-2	TRBD2	.	TRBJ2-1	TGTGCCAGCAGCGAATACCCTAGCGGGGCTTACAATGAGCAGTTCTTC	CASSEYPSGAYNEQFF
TRBV25-1	TRBD1	.	TRBJ1-5	TGTGCCAGCAGCGACAGGGGTAATCAGCCCCAGCATTTT	CASSDRGNQPQHF
TRBV13	TRBD2	.	TRBJ2-5	TGTGCCAGCAGCTTAGGCCGAATTAGCGGGGATGAGCAAGAGACCCAGTACTTC	CASSLGRISGDEQETQYF
TRBV30	.	.	TRBJ1-2	TGTGCCTGGAGAATAACGGGGTCTAACTATGGCTACACCTTC	CAWRITGSNYGYTF
TRBV27	.	.	TRBJ1-6	TGTGCCAGCAGTCTGACAGATTATAATTCACCCCTCCACTTT	CASSLTDYNSPLHF